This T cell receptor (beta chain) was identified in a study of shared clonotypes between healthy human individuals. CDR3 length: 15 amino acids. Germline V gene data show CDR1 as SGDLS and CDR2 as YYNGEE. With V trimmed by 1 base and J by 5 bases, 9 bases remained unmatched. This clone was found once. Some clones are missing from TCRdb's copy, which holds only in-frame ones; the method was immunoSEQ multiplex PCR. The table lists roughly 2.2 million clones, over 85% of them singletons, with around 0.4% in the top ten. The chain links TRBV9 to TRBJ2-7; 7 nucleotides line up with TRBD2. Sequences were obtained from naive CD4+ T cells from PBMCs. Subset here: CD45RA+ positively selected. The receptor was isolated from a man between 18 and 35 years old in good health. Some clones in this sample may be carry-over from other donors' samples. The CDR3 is CASSVSPSGIDEQYF. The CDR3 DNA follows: TGTGCCAGCAGCGTATCACCCAGCGGGATAGACGAGCAGTACTTC.